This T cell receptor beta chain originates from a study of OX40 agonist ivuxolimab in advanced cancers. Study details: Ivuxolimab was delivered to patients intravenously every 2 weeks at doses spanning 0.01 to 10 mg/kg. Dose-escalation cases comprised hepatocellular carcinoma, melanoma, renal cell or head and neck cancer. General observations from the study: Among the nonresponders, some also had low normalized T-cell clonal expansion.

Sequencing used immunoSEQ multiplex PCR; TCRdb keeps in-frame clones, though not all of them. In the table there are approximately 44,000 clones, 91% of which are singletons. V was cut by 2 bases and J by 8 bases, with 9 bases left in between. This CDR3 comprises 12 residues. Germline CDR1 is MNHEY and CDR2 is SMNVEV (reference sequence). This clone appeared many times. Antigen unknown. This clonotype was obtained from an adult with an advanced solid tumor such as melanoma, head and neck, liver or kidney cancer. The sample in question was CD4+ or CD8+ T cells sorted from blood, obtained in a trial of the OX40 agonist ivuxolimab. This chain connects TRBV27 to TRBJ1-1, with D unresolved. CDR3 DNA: TGTGCCAGCAGTTTAGGAGGCAGGGAAGCTTTCTTT. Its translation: CASSLGGREAFF.